The 30 T cell receptor beta chains in this list originate from one sample, sequenced in a study of identical twins. Each CDR3 protein gets one entry after TCRdb re-called the 5' RACE reads with MiXCR. The sample contains 350,000 to 500,000 distinct CDR3 sequences, about 18% of which appear only once. The sequencing input was naive T cells sorted from blood. These receptors all stem from a man over 45 in good health.

This chain uses TRBV4-3 with TRBJ2-2; D not resolved. CDR3 length: 12 amino acids. Deletions cut 8 bases from V and 1 base from J, with 5 bases between. In germline, CDR1 is LGHNA, CDR2 YSLEER. As DNA, the CDR3 is TGCGCCAGCGGGTTGAACACCGGGGAGCTGTTTTTT. Translated: CASGLNTGELFF.

This clonotype was counted between two and nine times. The gene calls are TRBV15 and TRBJ2-1; D uncertain. The germline V and J ends were trimmed by 0 bases and 4 bases, with 10 bases remaining between them. This CDR3 has 15 amino acids. From germline, CDR1 is LNHNV and CDR2 YYDKDF (reference sequence). Here the CDR3 DNA reads TGTGCCACCAGCAGAGATCGGGCGGTATACAATGAGCAGTTCTTC. Translated: CATSRDRAVYNEQFF.

Many counts were recorded for this clonotype. J is TRBJ2-3 and V is TRBV5-5; D unclear. The CDR3 spans 14 residues. Germline loops: CDR1 SGHKS, CDR2 YYEKEE (reference sequence). Deletions cut 0 bases from V and 1 base from J, with 6 bases between. The CDR3 reads CASSLGLRTDTQYF. In DNA, the CDR3 is TGTGCCAGCAGCTTGGGGCTACGCACAGATACGCAGTATTTT.

This clonotype was counted a few times. The chain couples TRBV20-1 to TRBJ2-1, with D perhaps matching TRBD2 (6 bases). CDR1 and CDR2 (germline): DFQATT, SNEGSKA (reference sequence). Trimming left V 4 bases short and J 5 bases short, with 21 bases between. This CDR3 contains 16 residues. CDR3 loop: CSANSFRLGLNNEQFF. The CDR3 bases are TGCAGTGCTAACTCGTTTCGACTAGGCCTAAACAATGAGCAGTTCTTC.

This clonotype was counted ten times or more. This chain uses TRBV7-2 with TRBJ1-6; D unresolved. Trimming stripped 5 bases from V and 9 bases from J, with 8 bases between. The germline V gene encodes CDR1 SGHTA and CDR2 FQGNSA. The CDR3 runs 12 residues. Written as DNA, the CDR3 is TGTGCCAGCAGCCAGGATGTTTCACCCCTCCACTTT. It specifies CASSQDVSPLHF.

This clonotype was seen many times. This rearrangement joins TRBV7-2 to TRBJ2-3, with D uncertain. The CDR3 consists of 13 residues. The germline V gene has CDR1 SGHTA and CDR2 FQGNSA. Trimming took off 6 bases at V and 4 bases at J, with 11 bases between the two ends. The CDR3 DNA reads TGTGCCAGCAGTTACCGCGGACCAGATACGCAGTATTTT. Protein sequence: CASSYRGPDTQYF.

Remarks on this clonotype: Germline and junction disagree at one end, which may indicate a read error. The rearrangement uses TRBV5-1 and TRBJ2-3; TRBD2 aligns across 10 bases. CDR3 length: 15 residues. Looked up from germline, CDR1 is SGHRS and CDR2 is YFSETQ. As DNA, the CDR3 is TGCGCCAGCAGTTTGGGGACTAGCGAATTATCGGCGCAGTATTTT. Translation gives CASSLGTSELSAQYF.

This rearrangement joins TRBV5-1 to TRBJ2-2, with 10 bases matching TRBD2. CDR3 size: 19 residues. With V trimmed by 4 bases and J by 4 bases, 16 bases remained unmatched. Germline V gene lookup returns CDR1 SGHRS and CDR2 YFSETQ. This CDR3 is CASSPRGSSGGLSTGELFF. The DNA for the CDR3 is TGCGCCAGCAGCCCCAGGGGGTCTAGCGGGGGCCTAAGCACCGGGGAGCTGTTTTTT.

This clonotype was recorded at least ten times. The J gene is TRBJ2-1, the V gene TRBV5-1; 13 bases map to TRBD2. This CDR3 spans 17 amino acids. The V and J ends lost 4 bases and 4 bases, in that order; junction bases with no gene match: 8. Germline loops: CDR1 SGHRS, CDR2 YFSETQ. The CDR3 DNA reads as TGCGCCAGCAGCCCCTGGACTAGCGGGGGACCGTACAATGAGCAGTTCTTC. Translating gives CASSPWTSGGPYNEQFF.

This clonotype was counted a few times. The rearrangement joins TRBV27 to TRBJ2-3; D might be TRBD1 (5 bases). From germline, CDR1 is MNHEY and CDR2 SMNVEV (reference sequence). This CDR3 has 17 residues. Trimming took off 3 bases at V and 1 base at J, with 17 bases between the two ends. The CDR3: CASSFQGGDLGTDTQYF. The DNA of the CDR3 is TGTGCCAGCAGTTTCCAGGGTGGGGATTTAGGCACAGATACGCAGTATTTT.

A word on this clonotype: A much more abundant neighbour one base away suggests this may be a read error. The V and J genes are TRBV5-4 and TRBJ2-3; tentatively, D is TRBD2 (7 bases). Trimming took off 2 bases at V and 2 bases at J, with 24 bases between the two ends. The CDR3 spans 19 residues. The germline V gene encodes CDR1 SGHNT and CDR2 YYREEE (reference sequence). The CDR3 loop is CASSFRLAGADSTTDTQYF. CDR3 nucleotides: TGTGCCAGCAGCTTTAGATTGGCGGGGGCAGATTCGACCACAGATACGCAGTATTTT.

The chain uses TRBV19 and TRBJ1-5, with D maybe TRBD1 (5 bases). This CDR3 contains 13 residues. Germline V gives CDR1 LNHDA, CDR2 SQIVND (reference sequence). Trimming pared 6 bases from V and 8 bases from J, leaving 14 bases between. The CDR3 protein is CASRADGGKPQHF. The CDR3 DNA reads as TGTGCCAGTAGAGCAGACGGGGGGAAGCCCCAGCATTTT.

The chain links TRBV12-3 or TRBV12-4 to TRBJ2-1; D may correspond to TRBD1 or TRBD2 (5 bases each). The germline V and J ends were trimmed by 7 bases and 9 bases, with 19 bases remaining between them. This CDR3 has 14 residues. CDR3 amino acids: CASTPSGQSGEQFF. CDR3 coding DNA: TGTGCCAGCACCCCTTCGGGGCAGAGTGGTGAGCAGTTCTTC.

This clonotype was recorded only once. The rearrangement joins TRBV5-1 to TRBJ1-1, with 8 bases identical to TRBD1. V gave up 0 bases and J gave up 7 bases; unmatched junction bases: 5. The CDR3 totals 14 residues. Germline CDR1 is SGHRS and CDR2 is YFSETQ. DNA for the CDR3: TGCGCCAGCAGCTTGGAAAACAGGGGGGATGAAGCTTTCTTT. Encoded protein: CASSLENRGDEAFF.

This clonotype was counted a single time. This chain connects TRBV2 to TRBJ2-3; maybe TRBD2 (6 bases). Germline V gene lookup returns CDR1 SNHLY and CDR2 FYNNEI. The V gene lost 10 bases and the J gene lost 0 bases, with 11 bases spanning the gap. The length of the CDR3 is 13 residues. The CDR3 sequence is CAILGTSTDTQYF. In DNA, the CDR3 is TGTGCCATCCTAGGGACTAGCACAGATACGCAGTATTTT.

In its sample, this clonotype was seen many times. The chain is built from TRBV9 and TRBJ2-7; a weak D match, TRBD1 (5 bases). This CDR3 has 15 amino acids. With 0 bases removed from V and 6 bases from J, the gap between germline ends came to 16 bases. Germline CDR1 reads SGDLS; CDR2 reads YYNGEE. The CDR3 here is CASSVGGRPSSEQYF. For the CDR3, the DNA is TGTGCCAGCAGCGTAGGGGGCAGGCCGAGCTCCGAGCAGTACTTC.

This clonotype was counted between two and nine times. DNA for the CDR3: TGCAGTGCTAGAGTCGGGGGCGCGAACACCGGGGAGCTGTTTTTT. Its protein is CSARVGGANTGELFF. The chain joins TRBV20-1 to TRBJ2-2, with D possibly called TRBD1 or TRBD2 (6 bases each). The CDR3 loop spans 15 amino acids. The V gene's germline CDR1 is DFQATT and CDR2 SNEGSKA (reference sequence). V was pared by 1 base and J by 0 bases, with 9 bases between.

The chain couples TRBV7-2 to TRBJ1-4; D gene ambiguous. The CDR3 totals 13 residues. Germline CDR1 SGHTA, CDR2 FQGNSA. V lost 2 bases and J 12 bases, leaving 13 bases between the germline ends. The DNA of the CDR3 is TGTGCCAGCAGCTTAAATCGAATGGTGGAACTGTTTTTT. The encoded protein is CASSLNRMVELFF.

The rearrangement uses TRBV7-2 and TRBJ2-7; D gene ambiguous. This CDR3 region has 12 residues. Trimming removed 4 bases from V and 2 bases from J, with 6 bases in between. The germline V gene has CDR1 SGHTA and CDR2 FQGNSA. The CDR3 loop reads CASSSPAYEQYF. The CDR3 DNA sequence: TGTGCCAGCAGCTCTCCAGCCTACGAGCAGTACTTC. Variable domain in full (rest from reference TRBV7-2 and TRBJ2-7): GAGVSQSPSNKVTEKGKDVELRCDPISGHTALYWYRQSLGQGLEFLIYFQGNSAPDKSGLPSDRFSAERTGGSVSTLTIQRTQQEDSAVYLCASSSPAYEQYFGPGTRLTVT.

The chain links TRBV29-1 to TRBJ1-1; D not resolved. Trimming left V 4 bases short and J 1 base short, with 7 bases between. This CDR3 is 12 amino acids long. Germline assignment: CDR1 SQVTM and CDR2 ANQGSEA. Here the CDR3 reads CSVVWPNTEAFF. CDR3 sequence (DNA): TGCAGCGTTGTATGGCCGAACACTGAAGCTTTCTTT.

This clonotype was counted at least ten times. The V gene is TRBV12-3 or TRBV12-4, the J gene TRBJ2-5, with D possibly TRBD2 on 6 matching bases. This CDR3 region has 14 residues. Deletions cut 3 bases from V and 2 bases from J, with 10 bases between. CDR3: CASSLAGPQETQYF. The CDR3 nucleotides read TGTGCCAGCAGTTTGGCGGGACCTCAAGAGACCCAGTACTTC.

V and J are TRBV20-1 and TRBJ2-1; maybe TRBD1 (6 bases). The CDR3 loop spans 13 amino acids. Germline loops: CDR1 DFQATT, CDR2 SNEGSKA (reference sequence). V was clipped by 6 bases and J by 1 base, with 10 bases between them. CDR3 bases: TGCAGTGCGCCGGACAGTTCCTACAATGAGCAGTTCTTC. Encoded protein: CSAPDSSYNEQFF.

This clonotype showed up many times. The J gene is TRBJ2-7, the V gene TRBV10-3; 7 nucleotides line up with TRBD2. The CDR3 runs 14 residues. Germline lookup yields CDR1 ENHRY and CDR2 SYGVKD. V trimming: 6 bases; J trimming: 0 bases; junction bases outside the gene matches: 5. CDR3 in amino acids: CAISGLDSSYEQYF. The CDR3 region has the DNA TGTGCCATCAGCGGACTAGACTCCTCCTACGAGCAGTACTTC.

The chain joins TRBV20-1 to TRBJ2-7; 7 bases match TRBD2. This CDR3 comprises 15 residues. Per the germline V gene, CDR1 is DFQATT and CDR2 is SNEGSKA (reference sequence). Trimming removed 6 bases from V and 2 bases from J; junction bases left unmatched: 13. CDR3 bases: TGCAGTGCCCCGGCGGCTAGCGGAACCCCCTACGAGCAGTACTTC. It is translated as CSAPAASGTPYEQYF.

There are many counts of this clonotype. The genes are TRBV4-1 and TRBJ2-1, with 9 bases identical to TRBD1. Germline loops: CDR1 MGHRA, CDR2 YSYEKL. This CDR3 comprises 16 residues. V shed 2 bases, J shed 2 bases, and the junction held 4 bases outside the gene matches. The CDR3 sequence is CASSQMGTGTYNEQFF. In DNA, the CDR3 is TGCGCCAGCAGCCAAATGGGGACAGGGACCTACAATGAGCAGTTCTTC.

This clonotype showed up many times. V is TRBV24-1 and J is TRBJ2-1, with 7 bases fitting TRBD1. The CDR3 runs 15 residues. Germline V gene lookup returns CDR1 KGHDR and CDR2 SFDVKD. V gave up 5 bases and J gave up 7 bases; unmatched junction bases: 10. The CDR3 bases are TGTGCCACCAGTGGGTACAGGGGAGTCCAAAATGAGCAGTTCTTC. As protein: CATSGYRGVQNEQFF.

A few counts support this clonotype. The chain couples TRBV27 to TRBJ2-3; no reliable D call. Germline V gene data show CDR1 as MNHEY and CDR2 as SMNVEV (reference sequence). The CDR3 runs 12 residues. Trimming shortened V by 6 bases and J by 5 bases, and 9 bases separated the two germline ends. CDR3 DNA sequence: TGTGCCAGCAGAACCGATCTAGATACGCAGTATTTT. It specifies CASRTDLDTQYF.

The V gene is TRBV10-3, the J gene TRBJ2-3, with D unclear. The CDR3 sequence is 12 residues long. Germline CDR1 and CDR2: ENHRY and SYGVKD. Deletions cut 3 bases from V and 3 bases from J, with 4 bases between. CDR3 loop: CAISDITDTQYF. The DNA of the CDR3 is TGTGCCATCAGTGATATAACAGATACGCAGTATTTT.

The table lists this clonotype with a count of one. Its ends do not fully match the called genes, so a read error is possible. The gene calls are TRBV20-1 and TRBJ2-7, with D unresolved. From germline, CDR1 is DFQATT and CDR2 SNEGSKA (reference sequence). The CDR3 has 12 residues. In DNA form, the CDR3 reads TGCAGTGCTAGACCGAACCCCTACGGGCAGTACTTC. It specifies CSARPNPYGQYF.

The table lists this clonotype with a few counts. Here the CDR3 reads CASSWAGEGETQYF. DNA for the CDR3: TGTGCCAGCAGTTGGGCAGGGGAAGGGGAGACCCAGTACTTC. The genes are TRBV6-5 and TRBJ2-5; a weak D match, TRBD1 (6 bases). The CDR3 consists of 14 residues. V dropped 4 bases and J dropped 5 bases, with 14 bases sitting between them. CDR1 and CDR2 (germline): MNHEY, SVGAGI.